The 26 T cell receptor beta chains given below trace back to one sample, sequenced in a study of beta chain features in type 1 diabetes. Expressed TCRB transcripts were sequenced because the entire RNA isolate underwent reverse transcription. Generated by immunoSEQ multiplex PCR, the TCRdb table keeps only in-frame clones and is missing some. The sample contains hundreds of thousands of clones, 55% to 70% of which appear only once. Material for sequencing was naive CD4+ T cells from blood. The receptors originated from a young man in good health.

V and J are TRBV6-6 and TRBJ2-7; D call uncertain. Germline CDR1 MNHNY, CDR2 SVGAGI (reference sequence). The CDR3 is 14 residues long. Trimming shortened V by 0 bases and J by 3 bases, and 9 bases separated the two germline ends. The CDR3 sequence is CASSYSVDYYEQYF. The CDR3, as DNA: TGTGCCAGCAGTTACTCGGTGGATTACTACGAGCAGTACTTC.

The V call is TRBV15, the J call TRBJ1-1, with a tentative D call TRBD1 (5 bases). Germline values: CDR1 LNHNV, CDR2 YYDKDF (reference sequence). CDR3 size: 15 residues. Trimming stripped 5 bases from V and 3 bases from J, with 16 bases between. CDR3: CATSGRTRFDTEAFF. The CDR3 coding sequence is TGTGCCACCAGCGGTAGGACACGGTTCGACACTGAAGCTTTCTTT.

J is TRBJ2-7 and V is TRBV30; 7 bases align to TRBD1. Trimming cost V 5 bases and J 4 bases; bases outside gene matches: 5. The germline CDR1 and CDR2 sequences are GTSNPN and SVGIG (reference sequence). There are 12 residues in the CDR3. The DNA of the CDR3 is TGTGCCTGGGACAGGGACGGGTACGAGCAGTACTTC. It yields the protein CAWDRDGYEQYF.

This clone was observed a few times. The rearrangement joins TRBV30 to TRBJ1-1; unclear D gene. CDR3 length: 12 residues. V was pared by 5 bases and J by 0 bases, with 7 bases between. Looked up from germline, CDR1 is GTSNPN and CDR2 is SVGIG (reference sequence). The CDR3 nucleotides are TGTGCCTGGGGTACCTTGAACACTGAAGCTTTCTTT. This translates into CAWGTLNTEAFF.

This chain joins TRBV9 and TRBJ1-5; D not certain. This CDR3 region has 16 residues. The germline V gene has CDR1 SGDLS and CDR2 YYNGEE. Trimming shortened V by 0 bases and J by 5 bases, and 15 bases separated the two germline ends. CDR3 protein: CASSVDADPTYQPQHF. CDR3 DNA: TGTGCCAGCAGCGTAGATGCGGATCCCACCTATCAGCCCCAGCATTTT.

CDR3 loop: CASRPWTGEAFF. In DNA, the CDR3 is TGTGCCAGCAGACCCTGGACGGGAGAAGCTTTCTTT. The chain carries TRBV27 and TRBJ1-1, with D unclear. CDR1 and CDR2 from the germline V gene are MNHEY and SMNVEV (reference sequence). This CDR3 has 12 residues. The V and J ends lost 6 bases and 8 bases respectively, with 13 bases between them.

CDR3 in DNA: TGCAGCGTTGGGACCCCTGGCAATCCGTATGAGCAGTACTTC. Translated, it gives CSVGTPGNPYEQYF. The genes are TRBV29-1 and TRBJ2-5; D gene uncertain. The CDR3 is 14 residues long. Germline V lookup: CDR1 SQVTM, CDR2 ANQGSEA. Deletions cut 4 bases from V and 11 bases from J, with 23 bases between.

CDR3 DNA: TGTGCCAGCAGCGTCACGCCGGACCCCTACGAGCAGTACTTC. Residues: CASSVTPDPYEQYF. The chain is built from TRBV9 and TRBJ2-7; unclear D gene. CDR3 length: 14 residues. V lost 2 bases to trimming and J lost 2 bases, with 11 bases between them. Germline V gene lookup returns CDR1 SGDLS and CDR2 YYNGEE.

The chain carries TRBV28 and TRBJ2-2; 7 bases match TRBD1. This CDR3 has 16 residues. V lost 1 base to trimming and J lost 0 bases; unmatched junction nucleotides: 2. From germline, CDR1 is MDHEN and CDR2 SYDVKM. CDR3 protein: CASSLFGTANTGELFF. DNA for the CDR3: TGTGCCAGCAGTTTATTCGGGACAGCGAACACCGGGGAGCTGTTTTTT.

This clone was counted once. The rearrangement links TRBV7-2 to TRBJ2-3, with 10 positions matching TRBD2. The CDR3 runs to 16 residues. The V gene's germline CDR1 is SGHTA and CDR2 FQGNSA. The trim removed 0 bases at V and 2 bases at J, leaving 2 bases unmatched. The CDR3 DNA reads TGTGCCAGCAGCTTAGCTAGCGGGGGGAACACAGATACGCAGTATTTT. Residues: CASSLASGGNTDTQYF.

The CDR3 DNA reads as TGTGCCAGCAGCGAACCCAGGGAAGGCAATTCACCCCTCCACTTT. This translates into CASSEPREGNSPLHF. The chain recombines TRBV25-1 with TRBJ1-6; a possible D gene is TRBD1 (5 bases). This CDR3 comprises 15 residues. From germline, CDR1 is MGHDK and CDR2 SYGVNS. V was pared by 6 bases and J by 7 bases, with 16 bases between.

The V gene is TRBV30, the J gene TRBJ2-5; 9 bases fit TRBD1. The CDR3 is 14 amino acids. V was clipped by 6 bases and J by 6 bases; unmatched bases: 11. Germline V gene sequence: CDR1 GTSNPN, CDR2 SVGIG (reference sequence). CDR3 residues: CACLGTGHGKTQYF. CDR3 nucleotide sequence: TGTGCCTGCCTTGGGACAGGGCATGGGAAGACCCAGTACTTC.

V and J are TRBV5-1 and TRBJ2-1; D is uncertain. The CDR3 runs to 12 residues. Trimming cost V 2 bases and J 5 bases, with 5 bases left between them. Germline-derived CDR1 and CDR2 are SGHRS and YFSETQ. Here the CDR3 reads CASSFMHNEQFF. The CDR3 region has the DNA TGCGCCAGCAGCTTTATGCACAATGAGCAGTTCTTC.

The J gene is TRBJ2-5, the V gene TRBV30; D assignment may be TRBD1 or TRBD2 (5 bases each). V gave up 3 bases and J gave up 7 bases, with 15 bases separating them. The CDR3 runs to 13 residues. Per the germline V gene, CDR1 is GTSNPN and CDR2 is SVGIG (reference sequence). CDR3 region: CAWSRDLSLTQYF. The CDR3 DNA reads TGTGCCTGGAGCCGGGACCTCTCGTTGACCCAGTACTTC.

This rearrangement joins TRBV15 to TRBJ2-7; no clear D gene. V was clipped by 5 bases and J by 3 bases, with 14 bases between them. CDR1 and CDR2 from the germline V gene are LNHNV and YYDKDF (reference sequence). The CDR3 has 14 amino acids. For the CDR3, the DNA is TGTGCCACCAGCCCCCGCGCGGATCGCTACGAGCAGTACTTC. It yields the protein CATSPRADRYEQYF.

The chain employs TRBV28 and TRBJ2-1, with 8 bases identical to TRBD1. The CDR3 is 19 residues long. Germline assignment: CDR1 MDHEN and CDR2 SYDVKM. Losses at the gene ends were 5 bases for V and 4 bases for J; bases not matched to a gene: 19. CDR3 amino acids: CASSPAGFIGGQVYNEQFF. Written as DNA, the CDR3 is TGTGCCAGCAGTCCCGCTGGATTTATAGGGGGACAGGTATACAATGAGCAGTTCTTC.

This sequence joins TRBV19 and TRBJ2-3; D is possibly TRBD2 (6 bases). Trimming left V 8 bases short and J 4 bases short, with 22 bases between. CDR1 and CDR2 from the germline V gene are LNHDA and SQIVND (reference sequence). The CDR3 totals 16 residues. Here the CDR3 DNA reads TGTGCCAGTCGACAATCCGGGGGAGGAAGCCCAGATACGCAGTATTTT. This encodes CASRQSGGGSPDTQYF.

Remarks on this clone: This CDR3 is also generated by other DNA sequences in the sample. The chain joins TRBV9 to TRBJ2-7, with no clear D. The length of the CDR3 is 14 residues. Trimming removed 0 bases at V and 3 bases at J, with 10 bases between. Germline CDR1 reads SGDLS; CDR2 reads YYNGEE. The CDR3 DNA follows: TGTGCCAGCAGCGTAGCCTCGGCTGACTACGAGCAGTACTTC. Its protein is CASSVASADYEQYF.

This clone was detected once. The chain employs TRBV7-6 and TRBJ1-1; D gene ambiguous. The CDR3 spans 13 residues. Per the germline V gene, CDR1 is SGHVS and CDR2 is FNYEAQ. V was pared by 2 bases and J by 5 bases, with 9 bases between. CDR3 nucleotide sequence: TGTGCCAGCAGCTTATGGCCGGGGACTGAAGCTTTCTTT. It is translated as CASSLWPGTEAFF.

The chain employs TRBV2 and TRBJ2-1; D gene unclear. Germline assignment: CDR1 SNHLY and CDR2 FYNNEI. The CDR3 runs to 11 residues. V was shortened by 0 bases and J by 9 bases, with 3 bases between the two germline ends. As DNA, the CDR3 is TGTGCCAGCAGTGAAGCACCTGAGCAGTTCTTC. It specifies CASSEAPEQFF.

CDR3: CASSPWTGVNEQFF. DNA for the CDR3: TGTGCCAGCAGCCCCTGGACAGGGGTGAATGAGCAGTTCTTC. The chain is built from TRBV14 and TRBJ2-1; the match to TRBD1 covers 9 bases. CDR1 and CDR2 from the germline V gene are SGHDN and FVKESK. There are 14 residues in the CDR3. V was clipped by 4 bases and J by 7 bases; unmatched bases: 5. Variable domain in full (rest from reference TRBV14 and TRBJ2-1): EAGVTQFPSHSVIEKGQTVTLRCDPISGHDNLYWYRRVMGKEIKFLLHFVKESKQDESGMPNNRFLAERTGGTYSTLKVQPAELEDSGVYFCASSPWTGVNEQFFGPGTRLTVL.

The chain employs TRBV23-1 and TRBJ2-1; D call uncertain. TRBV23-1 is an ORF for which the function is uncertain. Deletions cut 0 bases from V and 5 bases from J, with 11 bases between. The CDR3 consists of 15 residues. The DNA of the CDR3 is TGCGCCAGCAGTCAATCGAAAAGGACCCACAATGAGCAGTTCTTC. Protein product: CASSQSKRTHNEQFF.

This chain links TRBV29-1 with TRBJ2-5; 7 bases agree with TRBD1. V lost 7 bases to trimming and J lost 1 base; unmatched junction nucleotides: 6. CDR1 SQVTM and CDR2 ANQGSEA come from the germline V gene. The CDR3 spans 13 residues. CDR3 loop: CSAEGDSQETQYF. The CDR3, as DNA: TGCAGCGCCGAGGGGGACAGCCAAGAGACCCAGTACTTC. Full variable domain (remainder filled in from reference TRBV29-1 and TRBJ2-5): SAVISQKPSRDICQRGTSLTIQCQVDSQVTMMFWYRQQPGQSLTLIATANQGSEATYESGFVIDKFPISRPNLTFSTLTVSNMSPEDSSIYLCSAEGDSQETQYFGPGTRLLVL.

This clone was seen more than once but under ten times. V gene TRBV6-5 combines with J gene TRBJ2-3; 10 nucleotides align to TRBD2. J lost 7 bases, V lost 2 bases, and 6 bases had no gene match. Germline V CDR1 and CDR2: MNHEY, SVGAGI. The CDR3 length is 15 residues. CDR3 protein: CASSYGSGGGNTQYF. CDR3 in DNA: TGTGCCAGCAGTTACGGCAGCGGGGGGGGAAATACGCAGTATTTT.

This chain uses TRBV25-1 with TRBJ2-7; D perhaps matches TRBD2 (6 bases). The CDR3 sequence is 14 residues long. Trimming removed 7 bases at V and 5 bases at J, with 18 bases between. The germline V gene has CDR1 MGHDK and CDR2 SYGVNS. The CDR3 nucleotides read TGTGCCAGCATCGACCCGTGGGGAGGTCACGAGCAGTACTTC. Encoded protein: CASIDPWGGHEQYF.

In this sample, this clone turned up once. The CDR3 coding sequence is TGTGCCAGCAGCAAAGGTGTGAGACAGGGGGCGGAATACGAGCAGTACTTC. It codes for CASSKGVRQGAEYEQYF. The chain joins TRBV21-1 to TRBJ2-7; the DNA was not used to check the table's D call, TRBD1. TRBV21-1 counts as a pseudogene. The CDR3 is made up of 17 amino acids.